Listed below are T cell receptor beta chains from one sample, sequenced in a study of metastatic and nonmetastatic thyroid tumors. Through MiXCR, TCRdb re-clonotyped the PCR reads. The sample includes over 30,000 clones, approximately 17% of them seen just once. Sequencing was done on a sample of tumor tissue. These receptors came from a female donor with papillary thyroid cancer or a benign thyroid nodule (not recorded which). Some clones in this sample may be carry-over from other donors' samples. The CDR3 runs from the conserved cysteine through the conserved F or W. The D gene is left open where the match is weak.

d_call: TRBD1; v_call: TRBV7-2; j_call: TRBJ2-1; cdr3_length: 15; cdr3_aa: CASSFHKGAYNEQFF
d_call: .; v_call: TRBV28; j_call: TRBJ1-1; cdr3_length: 16; cdr3_aa: CASSFSLYRLSAEAFF
d_call: .; v_call: TRBV12-3/TRBV12-4; j_call: TRBJ1-2; cdr3_length: 11; cdr3_aa: CASSLGDGYTF
d_call: .; v_call: TRBV6-2/TRBV6-3; j_call: TRBJ1-5; cdr3_length: 13; cdr3_aa: CASSYGEIQPQHF
d_call: .; v_call: TRBV20-1; j_call: TRBJ2-7; cdr3_length: 13; cdr3_aa: CSARPLSSYEQYF
d_call: .; v_call: TRBV29-1; j_call: TRBJ2-4; cdr3_length: 14; cdr3_aa: CSVGGGVAKNIQYF
d_call: .; v_call: TRBV6-5; j_call: TRBJ1-2; cdr3_length: 17; cdr3_aa: CASSYFKVGAQLHGYTF
d_call: .; v_call: TRBV20-1; j_call: TRBJ1-2; cdr3_length: 11; cdr3_aa: CSATGNYGYTF
d_call: .; v_call: TRBV3-1; j_call: TRBJ2-7; cdr3_length: 13; cdr3_aa: CASSQGDIYEQYF
d_call: .; v_call: TRBV6-1; j_call: TRBJ2-1; cdr3_length: 17; cdr3_aa: CASRVGTSWGIYNEQFF
d_call: TRBD2; v_call: TRBV18; j_call: TRBJ2-3; cdr3_length: 19; cdr3_aa: CASSPGLAGARASTDTQYF
d_call: TRBD2; v_call: TRBV7-6; j_call: TRBJ2-5; cdr3_length: 16; cdr3_aa: CASSLEATSEVETQYF
d_call: .; v_call: TRBV27; j_call: TRBJ2-7; cdr3_length: 14; cdr3_aa: CASSSTDSTYEQYF
d_call: .; v_call: TRBV2; j_call: TRBJ2-7; cdr3_length: 14; cdr3_aa: CASSDGVLRGEQYF
d_call: .; v_call: TRBV5-6; j_call: TRBJ1-1; cdr3_length: 15; cdr3_aa: CASSLPGAVDTEAFF
d_call: .; v_call: TRBV28; j_call: TRBJ2-3; cdr3_length: 19; cdr3_aa: CASSLPPVGDEGGTDTQYF
d_call: TRBD1; v_call: TRBV11-1; j_call: TRBJ2-7; cdr3_length: 16; cdr3_aa: CASSLDLGQGAREQYF
d_call: .; v_call: TRBV12-3/TRBV12-4; j_call: TRBJ1-6; cdr3_length: 15; cdr3_aa: CASSLVSSYNSPLHF
d_call: .; v_call: TRBV7-8; j_call: TRBJ2-1; cdr3_length: 12; cdr3_aa: CASSLSLSEQFF
d_call: .; v_call: TRBV5-4; j_call: TRBJ2-2; cdr3_length: 11; cdr3_aa: CASSFNGELFF
d_call: .; v_call: TRBV29-1; j_call: TRBJ1-2; cdr3_length: 13; cdr3_aa: CSVVLRTNYGYTF
d_call: .; v_call: TRBV6-1; j_call: TRBJ1-5; cdr3_length: 14; cdr3_aa: CASSRGGSNQPQHF
d_call: .; v_call: TRBV2; j_call: TRBJ2-3; cdr3_length: 11; cdr3_aa: CASSEADTQYF
d_call: .; v_call: TRBV30; j_call: TRBJ1-1; cdr3_length: 14; cdr3_aa: CAWNLAGAGTEAFF
d_call: TRBD1; v_call: TRBV5-8; j_call: TRBJ2-1; cdr3_length: 14; cdr3_aa: CASSSTDRGDEQFF
d_call: .; v_call: TRBV4-1; j_call: TRBJ2-1; cdr3_length: 13; cdr3_aa: CASSPPGKNEQFF
d_call: TRBD1; v_call: TRBV6-5; j_call: TRBJ1-5; cdr3_length: 15; cdr3_aa: CASNSDRGPREVQHF
d_call: TRBD2; v_call: TRBV28; j_call: TRBJ2-7; cdr3_length: 12; cdr3_aa: CASRSGMGEQYF
d_call: .; v_call: TRBV11-1; j_call: TRBJ2-6; cdr3_length: 17; cdr3_aa: CASSSLVTLSGANVLTF
d_call: TRBD2; v_call: TRBV6-4; j_call: TRBJ2-7; cdr3_length: 18; cdr3_aa: CASSDSNLAGRTRYEQYF
d_call: .; v_call: TRBV11-1; j_call: TRBJ1-1; cdr3_length: 17; cdr3_aa: CASSLIGGGWSDTEAFF
d_call: .; v_call: TRBV18; j_call: TRBJ1-1; cdr3_length: 13; cdr3_aa: CASSPSGNTEAFF
d_call: .; v_call: TRBV7-8; j_call: TRBJ1-2; cdr3_length: 11; cdr3_aa: CASRQTGGYTF
d_call: TRBD1; v_call: TRBV9; j_call: TRBJ1-2; cdr3_length: 15; cdr3_aa: CASSLTGGNDYGYTF
d_call: .; v_call: TRBV4-1; j_call: TRBJ1-2; cdr3_length: 12; cdr3_aa: CASSQAGYGYTF
d_call: TRBD1; v_call: TRBV11-1; j_call: TRBJ2-7; cdr3_length: 18; cdr3_aa: CASSPAGGRSRVSYEQYF
d_call: .; v_call: TRBV18; j_call: TRBJ1-2; cdr3_length: 14; cdr3_aa: CASSPLDAFYGYTF
d_call: .; v_call: TRBV5-1; j_call: TRBJ2-7; cdr3_length: 16; cdr3_aa: CASSLSGQINPHEQYF
d_call: .; v_call: TRBV11-2; j_call: TRBJ2-7; cdr3_length: 15; cdr3_aa: CASSRSTPSFYEQYF
d_call: .; v_call: TRBV28; j_call: TRBJ2-7; cdr3_length: 11; cdr3_aa: CASSSLYGQYF
d_call: .; v_call: TRBV18; j_call: TRBJ1-2; cdr3_length: 13; cdr3_aa: CASSAGSSGGYTF
d_call: .; v_call: TRBV27; j_call: TRBJ2-5; cdr3_length: 15; cdr3_aa: CASSSPGHRQDTQYF
d_call: TRBD2; v_call: TRBV6-5; j_call: TRBJ2-4; cdr3_length: 15; cdr3_aa: CASSYSSGGRNIQYF